The present T cell receptor beta chain was sequenced within a study of T cell repertoires in cytomegalovirus infection. Overall study context: It was the public TCR beta signatures that indicated both CMV infection and matching HLA type.

This clonotype was detected only a few times. As yet, its antigen is unknown. TCRdb called the reads again in MiXCR, with one record for every CDR3 protein. The sample lists roughly 990,000 distinct CDR3 sequences, 31% occurring once. V was clipped by 2 bases and J by 3 bases, with 10 bases between them. CDR3 length: 14 amino acids. CDR1 and CDR2 (germline): LNHDA, SQIVND (reference sequence). This chain connects TRBV19 to TRBJ1-1; unclear D gene. The TCR comes from a human donor in good health (CMV status not recorded). Some clones in this sample may be carry-over from other donors' samples. The sample in question was cultured CD8+ T cells from PBMCs, obtained from culture after CMV antigen stimulation. DNA of the CDR3: TGTGCCAGTAGTATAACCGGGCTCGACACTGAAGCTTTCTTT. It encodes CASSITGLDTEAFF.